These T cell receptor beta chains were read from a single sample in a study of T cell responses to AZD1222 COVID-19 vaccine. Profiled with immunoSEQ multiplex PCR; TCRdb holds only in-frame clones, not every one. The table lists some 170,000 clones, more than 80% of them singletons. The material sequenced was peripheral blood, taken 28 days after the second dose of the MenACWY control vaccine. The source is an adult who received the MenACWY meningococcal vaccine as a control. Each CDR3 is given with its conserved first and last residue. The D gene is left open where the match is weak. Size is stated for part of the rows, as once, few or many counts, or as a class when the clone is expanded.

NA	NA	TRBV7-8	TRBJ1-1	CASSPFVGPGTEAFF	TGTGCCAGCAGCCCCTTCGTGGGGCCGGGCACTGAAGCTTTCTTT
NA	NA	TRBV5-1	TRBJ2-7	CASSPDSQPYEQYF	TGCGCCAGCAGCCCCGACTCCCAGCCCTACGAGCAGTACTTC
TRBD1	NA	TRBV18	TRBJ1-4	CASSPSPTGGRKGLFF	TGTGCCAGCTCACCCTCTCCAACAGGGGGAAGAAAGGGACTGTTTTTT
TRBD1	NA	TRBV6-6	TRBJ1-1	CASSTWTGGGTEAFF	TGTGCCAGCAGTACTTGGACAGGCGGAGGCACTGAAGCTTTCTTT
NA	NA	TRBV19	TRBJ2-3	CASSIGLVSTDTQYF	TGTGCCAGTAGTATAGGGCTAGTTAGCACAGATACGCAGTATTTT
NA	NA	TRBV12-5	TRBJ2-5	CASGLGLGGGTQYF	TGTGCTAGTGGTTTGGGCCTTGGAGGGGGGACCCAGTACTTC
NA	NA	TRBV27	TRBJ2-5	CASSRRTQETQYF	TGTGCCAGCAGTAGGCGCACCCAAGAGACCCAGTACTTC
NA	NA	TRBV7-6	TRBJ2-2	CASSLWTSTGELFF	TGTGCCAGCAGCCTGTGGACAAGCACCGGGGAGCTGTTTTTT
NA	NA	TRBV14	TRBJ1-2	CASSQLRLDGYTF	TGTGCCAGCAGCCAGCTGCGGTTGGACGGCTACACCTTC
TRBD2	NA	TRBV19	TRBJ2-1	CASSMIGAGGEQFF	TGTGCCAGTAGTATGATTGGCGCCGGGGGGGAGCAGTTCTTC
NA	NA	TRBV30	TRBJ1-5	CAWSVQDNQPQHF	TGTGCCTGGAGTGTACAAGACAATCAGCCCCAGCATTTT
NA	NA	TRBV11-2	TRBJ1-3	CASRIPGGNPSGNTIYF	TGTGCCAGCAGAATTCCTGGGGGTAACCCCTCTGGAAACACCATATATTTT
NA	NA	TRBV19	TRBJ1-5	CASSDRSYSNQPQHF	TGTGCCAGTTCCGACAGGTCATATAGCAATCAGCCCCAGCATTTT
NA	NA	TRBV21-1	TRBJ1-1	CASSNWGGQVPLWTEAFF	TGTGCCAGCAGCAATTGGGGGGGACAGGTCCCGCTTTGGACTGAAGCTTTCTTT
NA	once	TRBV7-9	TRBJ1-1	CASSLASGDTEAFF	TGTGCCAGCAGCTTAGCGTCGGGAGACACTGAAGCTTTCTTT
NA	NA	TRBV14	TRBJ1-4	CASSQYTTGAVNEKLFF	TGTGCCAGCAGCCAATATACGACGGGGGCCGTTAATGAAAAACTGTTTTTT
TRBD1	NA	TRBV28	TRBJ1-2	CASTPPTGGNGYTF	TGTGCCAGCACCCCCCCGACAGGGGGGAATGGCTACACCTTC
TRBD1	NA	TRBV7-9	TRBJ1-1	CASSPAGTGGAWTEAFF	TGTGCCAGCAGCCCGGCCGGGACAGGGGGCGCATGGACTGAAGCTTTCTTT
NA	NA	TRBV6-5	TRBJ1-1	CASSTGPANTEAFF	TGTGCCAGCAGTACAGGGCCGGCGAACACTGAAGCTTTCTTT
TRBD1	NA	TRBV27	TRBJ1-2	CASSVRDRGREGYTF	TGTGCCAGCAGTGTACGCGACAGGGGAAGAGAGGGCTACACCTTC
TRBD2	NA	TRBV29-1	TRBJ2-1	CSVEGLIPGGLF	TGCAGCGTTGAAGGGTTGATCCCGGGAGGGCTCTTC
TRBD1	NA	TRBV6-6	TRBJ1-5	CASSGQGRNQPQHF	TGTGCCAGCAGCGGACAGGGGAGGAATCAGCCCCAGCATTTT